These 32 T cell receptor beta chains were sequenced from one sample in a study of blood T cell repertoires in COVID-19. Some clones are missing from TCRdb's copy, which holds only in-frame ones; the method was immunoSEQ multiplex PCR. The repertoire has a few hundred thousand clones, about 81% of them found once; the top ten carry 5.2%. The sequenced material came from peripheral blood. The receptor set was obtained from a woman between 65 and 79 years old with COVID-19, enrolled during active disease.

This clone has only one observation. V gene TRBV11-2 combines with J gene TRBJ1-5; no reliable D call. The germline V gene encodes CDR1 SGHAT and CDR2 FQNNGV. Trimming cost V 2 bases and J 2 bases, with 7 bases left between them. The length of the CDR3 is 14 residues. CDR3 sequence: CASSLNRGNQPQHF. For the CDR3, the DNA is TGTGCCAGCAGCTTAAATCGGGGCAATCAGCCCCAGCATTTT. Based on the CDR3 plus reference TRBV11-2 and TRBJ1-5, the full variable domain is EAGVAQSPRYKIIEKRQSVAFWCNPISGHATLYWYQQILGQGPKLLIQFQNNGVVDDSQLPKDRFSAERLKGVDSTLKIQPAKLEDSAVYLCASSLNRGNQPQHFGDGTRLSIL.

V and J are TRBV5-1 and TRBJ1-1; D may be TRBD1 (6 bases). Germline values: CDR1 SGHRS, CDR2 YFSETQ. The CDR3 covers 15 residues. Deletions cut 2 bases from V and 1 base from J, with 12 bases between. Written as DNA, the CDR3 is TGCGCCAGCAGCTTTACAGGGTTCGGGAACACTGAAGCTTTCTTT. Residues: CASSFTGFGNTEAFF.

The chain uses TRBV7-6 and TRBJ1-2; no firm D call. The germline CDR1 and CDR2 sequences are SGHVS and FNYEAQ. Trimming removed 6 bases at V and 3 bases at J, with 11 bases between. The CDR3 consists of 13 residues. Written as DNA, the CDR3 is TGTGCCAGCAGTCGGGATCGTTACTATGGCTACACCTTC. Translation gives CASSRDRYYGYTF.

V usage is TRBV9 and J usage is TRBJ2-7, with 11 bases identical to TRBD2. Germline CDR1 is SGDLS and CDR2 is YYNGEE. CDR3 size: 15 residues. V was clipped by 0 bases and J by 5 bases; unmatched bases: 4. The CDR3 loop reads CASSVGTSGRNEQYF. Here the CDR3 DNA reads TGTGCCAGCAGCGTAGGCACTAGCGGGAGAAACGAGCAGTACTTC.

The chain couples TRBV6-2 or TRBV6-3 to TRBJ2-7, with 11 bases that match TRBD2. The trim removed 0 bases at V and 7 bases at J, leaving 11 bases unmatched. Germline lookup yields CDR1 MNHEY and CDR2 SVGEGT. The CDR3 loop spans 17 amino acids. The DNA for the CDR3 is TGTGCCAGCAGTTACTCGAGTAGCGGGAGGGCTTCTTGGGAGCAGTACTTC. Its translation is CASSYSSSGRASWEQYF.

This rearrangement joins TRBV30 to TRBJ2-7; no definite D call. Trimming removed 2 bases at V and 4 bases at J, with 3 bases between. Germline-derived CDR1 and CDR2 are GTSNPN and SVGIG (reference sequence). The length of the CDR3 is 10 residues. The CDR3 protein is CAWSSYEQYF. In DNA form, the CDR3 reads TGTGCCTGGAGTTCTTACGAGCAGTACTTC.

In regard to this clone: Relative to the germline gene, one junction end is altered; a read error may explain this. The chain uses TRBV19 and TRBJ1-2, with a tentative D call TRBD1 (5 bases). The CDR3 has 15 residues. Germline CDR1 and CDR2: LNHDA and SQIVND (reference sequence). The CDR3 spells CATSYHEAGPYGYTF. The CDR3 bases are TGTGCCACTAGTTACCACGAGGCGGGGCCCTATGGCTACACCTTC.

The rearrangement uses TRBV18 and TRBJ2-2; no reliable D call. The CDR3 totals 14 residues. Germline CDR1 reads KGHSH; CDR2 reads LQKENI. Trimming stripped 2 bases from V and 0 bases from J, with 4 bases between. CDR3 protein: CASSPTANTGELFF. The CDR3 DNA is TGTGCCAGCTCACCAACAGCGAACACCGGGGAGCTGTTTTTT.

The V and J genes are TRBV24-1 and TRBJ2-2; 10 bases line up with TRBD1. CDR1 and CDR2 (germline): KGHDR, SFDVKD. The CDR3 is 20 amino acids. V dropped 4 bases and J dropped 3; count of bases not matched to a gene: 16. Here the CDR3 DNA reads TGTGCCACCAGTGAGAAACCGGGACAGGGGTTGGGTATACACACCGGGGAGCTGTTTTTT. Amino acid sequence: CATSEKPGQGLGIHTGELFF.

The V call is TRBV28, the J call TRBJ1-2, with 7 bases lining up with TRBD1. The CDR3 is made up of 16 amino acids. CDR1 MDHEN and CDR2 SYDVKM come from the germline V gene. The V gene end was trimmed by 7 bases and the J gene end by 5 bases; junction bases not matched to a gene: 16. CDR3 in DNA: TGTGCCAGCATCAGGACAGGCCCGGCTGGTGGGTATGGCTACACCTTC. Its protein product is CASIRTGPAGGYGYTF.

The rearrangement uses TRBV12-5 and TRBJ2-4, with 7 bases fitting TRBD1. Germline CDR1 is LGHNT and CDR2 is FRNRAP. V gave up 3 bases and J gave up 0 bases; unmatched junction bases: 14. The length of the CDR3 is 19 residues. The CDR3 DNA is TGTGCTAGTGGTTTTAGGATCCGGGACAGTAGAAAAGCCAAAAACATTCAGTACTTC. Its translation is CASGFRIRDSRKAKNIQYF.

This clone was seen a handful of times. The J gene is TRBJ2-7, the V gene TRBV5-1, with TRBD1 matching 9 bases. J lost 7 bases, V lost 0 bases, and 5 bases had no gene match. Germline V lookup: CDR1 SGHRS, CDR2 YFSETQ. The CDR3 is 14 residues long. The CDR3 reads CASSLGGTGREQYF. In DNA, the CDR3 is TGCGCCAGCAGCTTGGGCGGGACAGGGCGAGAGCAGTACTTC. The complete variable domain, with remaining parts taken from reference TRBV5-1 and TRBJ2-7, reads KAGVTQTPRYLIKTRGQQVTLSCSPISGHRSVSWYQQTPGQGLQFLFEYFSETQRNKGNFPGRFSGRQFSNSRSEMNVSTLELGDSALYLCASSLGGTGREQYFGPGTRLTVT.

The CDR3 sequence is CSVETRNYGYTF. As DNA, the CDR3 is TGCAGCGTTGAGACAAGGAACTATGGCTACACCTTC. This chain connects TRBV29-1 to TRBJ1-2; D remains unclear. V shed 3 bases and J shed 2 bases, with 7 bases lying between them. CDR1 and CDR2 (germline): SQVTM, ANQGSEA. There are 12 residues in the CDR3.

The chain combines TRBV27 with TRBJ1-1; tentative D call: TRBD1 (6 bases). From germline, CDR1 is MNHEY and CDR2 SMNVEV (reference sequence). The V and J ends lost 7 bases and 3 bases respectively, with 18 bases between them. This CDR3 spans 15 amino acids. In DNA form, the CDR3 reads TGTGCCAGCAAAAACAGGGAGGGGCCCCACACTGAAGCTTTCTTT. Translation gives CASKNREGPHTEAFF.

V and J are TRBV20-1 and TRBJ1-2; D remains ambiguous. Trimming took off 1 base at V and 6 bases at J, with 6 bases between the two ends. The CDR3 loop spans 11 amino acids. The germline V gene has CDR1 DFQATT and CDR2 SNEGSKA (reference sequence). The CDR3 nucleotides are TGCAGTGCTAGAGCGGTAAATGGCTACACCTTC. Its protein product is CSARAVNGYTF.

The rearrangement joins TRBV2 to TRBJ2-1, with 8 bases matching TRBD1. V shed 9 bases, J shed 3 bases, and the junction held 13 bases outside the gene matches. This CDR3 has 16 residues. From germline, CDR1 is SNHLY and CDR2 FYNNEI. CDR3 nucleotides: TGTGCCAGTTGGGACCAGGGGGCTACTGACTACAATGAGCAGTTCTTC. As protein: CASWDQGATDYNEQFF.

V usage is TRBV19 and J usage is TRBJ1-1; 7 bases are a match to TRBD1. The CDR3 spans 17 residues. V lost 7 bases and J lost 0; bases outside the gene matches: 14. Looked up from germline, CDR1 is LNHDA and CDR2 is SQIVND (reference sequence). The CDR3 sequence: CASKGATGGSMNTEAFF. For the CDR3, the DNA is TGTGCCAGTAAGGGGGCGACAGGCGGGTCTATGAACACTGAAGCTTTCTTT. Full variable domain (missing parts from reference TRBV19 and TRBJ1-1): DGGITQSPKYLFRKEGQNVTLSCEQNLNHDAMYWYRQDPGQGLRLIYYSQIVNDFQKGDIAEGYSVSREKKESFPLTVTSAQKNPTAFYLCASKGATGGSMNTEAFFGQGTRLTVV.

The rearrangement links TRBV7-2 to TRBJ1-3, with a tentative D call TRBD1 (5 bases). The germline V and J ends were trimmed by 4 bases and 4 bases, with 17 bases remaining between them. This CDR3 comprises 16 residues. The germline gives CDR1 SGHTA, CDR2 FQGNSA. This CDR3 reads CASSYLGAGSGNTIYF. CDR3 in DNA: TGTGCCAGCAGCTACCTCGGGGCGGGATCCGGAAACACCATATATTTT.

The CDR3 region is CASTANYGYTF. The CDR3 DNA follows: TGTGCCAGCACAGCTAACTATGGCTACACCTTC. This chain connects TRBV28 to TRBJ1-2; D unclear. Germline values: CDR1 MDHEN, CDR2 SYDVKM. The CDR3 contains 11 residues. V was trimmed by 7 bases and J by 0 bases, leaving 3 bases between them.

The chain recombines TRBV30 with TRBJ2-1; 7 bases align to TRBD1. The ends lost 2 bases at V and 1 base at J; junction bases unmatched: 2. Germline V lookup: CDR1 GTSNPN, CDR2 SVGIG (reference sequence). This CDR3 has 14 residues. CDR3 sequence reads: CAWSTGVSYNEQFF. As DNA, the CDR3 is TGTGCCTGGAGTACAGGGGTATCCTACAATGAGCAGTTCTTC. The whole variable domain, remainder taken from reference TRBV30 and TRBJ2-1, is SQTIHQWPATLVQPVGSPLSLECTVEGTSNPNLYWYRQAAGRGLQLLFYSVGIGQISSEVPQNLSASRPQDRQFILSSKKLLLSDSGFYLCAWSTGVSYNEQFFGPGTRLTVL.

The chain links TRBV11-2 to TRBJ2-7; 10 bases align to TRBD2. V was pared by 1 base and J by 4 bases, with 4 bases of the junction left unmatched. Germline V gene lookup returns CDR1 SGHAT and CDR2 FQNNGV. The CDR3 covers 15 residues. The CDR3 DNA reads as TGTGCCAGCAGCTTAGCCGCGACTAGCGGGTACGAGCAGTACTTC. Encoded protein: CASSLAATSGYEQYF.

This clone was seen just once. The chain links TRBV10-1 to TRBJ2-7; 10 bases map to TRBD1. The J segment lost 6 bases and the V segment lost 0 bases, leaving 5 bases of the junction unmatched. There are 15 residues in the CDR3. Germline CDR1 and CDR2: WNHNN and SYGVQD (reference sequence). In nucleotides, the CDR3 is TGCGCCAGCAGTGAGTCGACAGGGGGCAAGGGCGAGCAGTACTTC. This encodes CASSESTGGKGEQYF.

The V and J genes are TRBV18 and TRBJ1-2, with 10 bases matching TRBD1. Trimming removed 2 bases from V and 6 bases from J; junction bases left unmatched: 3. The length of the CDR3 is 14 residues. Looked up from germline, CDR1 is KGHSH and CDR2 is LQKENI. For the CDR3, the DNA is TGTGCCAGCTCACCAGGGACAGGGGAAGATGGCTACACCTTC. Translation: CASSPGTGEDGYTF.

The gene calls are TRBV3-1 (or the pseudogene TRBV3-2) and TRBJ2-5; the D gene is possibly TRBD2 (6 bases). The CDR3 extends over 13 amino acids. Looked up from germline, CDR1 is LGHDT and CDR2 is YNNKEL (reference sequence). Trimming stripped 2 bases from V and 4 bases from J, with 8 bases between. CDR3 sequence: CASSQRGGETQYF. The CDR3 bases are TGTGCCAGCAGCCAAAGGGGAGGAGAGACCCAGTACTTC.

The chain couples TRBV29-1 to TRBJ2-7; TRBD1 aligns across 10 bases. The CDR3 is made up of 14 amino acids. J gave up 4 bases and V 6 bases, and 9 bases lay outside the gene matches. CDR1 is SQVTM and CDR2 is ANQGSEA in the germline V gene. The CDR3: CSVIPGTGDYEQYF. Here the CDR3 DNA reads TGCAGCGTAATTCCCGGGACAGGGGATTACGAGCAGTACTTC.

The chain carries TRBV5-1 and TRBJ1-4, with TRBD1 as a possible D gene (5 bases). Germline CDR1 reads SGHRS; CDR2 reads YFSETQ. V shed 0 bases and J shed 2 bases, with 11 bases lying between them. The CDR3 sequence is 16 residues long. The CDR3 bases are TGCGCCAGCAGCTTGGATTTACAGGCCACTAATGAAAAACTGTTTTTT. It is translated as CASSLDLQATNEKLFF.

The CDR3 loop is CASSQGLMSSYEQYF. CDR3 DNA: TGCGCCAGCAGCCAAGGTTTAATGAGCTCCTACGAGCAGTACTTC. The chain employs TRBV4-1 and TRBJ2-7; D unresolved. Germline assignment: CDR1 MGHRA and CDR2 YSYEKL. V shed 1 base and J shed 0 bases, with 10 bases lying between them. The CDR3 covers 15 residues.

The table lists this clone with a few counts. The chain has TRBV5-1 and TRBJ1-4; D perhaps matches TRBD1 (6 bases). The germline V gene has CDR1 SGHRS and CDR2 YFSETQ. Trimming removed 1 base at V and 6 bases at J, with 10 bases between. This CDR3 contains 14 residues. The CDR3 DNA sequence: TGCGCCAGCAGCTTGTTGGGGGCGGATGAAAAACTGTTTTTT. Its protein product is CASSLLGADEKLFF. The full variable domain, in which reference TRBV5-1 and TRBJ1-4 provide the parts outside the CDR3, is KAGVTQTPRYLIKTRGQQVTLSCSPISGHRSVSWYQQTPGQGLQFLFEYFSETQRNKGNFPGRFSGRQFSNSRSEMNVSTLELGDSALYLCASSLLGADEKLFFGSGTQLSVL.

This clone was seen just once. This chain joins TRBV7-9 and TRBJ1-1, with D tentatively TRBD1 (6 bases). Per germline, CDR1 SEHNR and CDR2 FQNEAQ (reference sequence). Trimming pared 5 bases from V and 4 bases from J, leaving 8 bases between. The CDR3 runs to 12 residues. CDR3 loop: CASSNRATEAFF. The CDR3 DNA follows: TGTGCCAGCAGCAACAGGGCCACTGAAGCTTTCTTT. Full variable domain (rest looked up from reference TRBV7-9 and TRBJ1-1): DTGVSQNPRHKITKRGQNVTFRCDPISEHNRLYWYRQTLGQGPEFLTYFQNEAQLEKSRLLSDRFSAERPKGSFSTLEIQRTEQGDSAMYLCASSNRATEAFFGQGTRLTVV.

The J gene is TRBJ1-4, the V gene TRBV28, with a possible D match to TRBD1 (6 bases). Trimming stripped 10 bases from V and 4 bases from J, with 16 bases between. The CDR3 has 14 amino acids. The germline V gene encodes CDR1 MDHEN and CDR2 SYDVKM. The CDR3 protein is CATSVTGVNEKLFF. In DNA form, the CDR3 reads TGTGCCACCTCCGTGACAGGAGTTAATGAAAAACTGTTTTTT.

The V call is TRBV7-9, the J call TRBJ1-2; possible D gene TRBD1, 5 bases. The CDR3 loop spans 18 amino acids. Germline CDR1 SEHNR, CDR2 FQNEAQ (reference sequence). The germline V and J ends were trimmed by 2 bases and 0 bases, with 19 bases remaining between them. The CDR3 region has the DNA TGTGCCAGCAGCTTAAGGGGCGCAAGGGACTCCTCTAACTATGGCTACACCTTC. This sequence encodes CASSLRGARDSSNYGYTF.

V and J are TRBV28 and TRBJ2-4; D might be TRBD1 (6 bases). The germline gives CDR1 MDHEN, CDR2 SYDVKM. V shed 1 base and J shed 5 bases, with 9 bases lying between them. CDR3 length: 14 amino acids. The CDR3 DNA reads TGTGCCAGCAGTTTATTGGACAGAGAAAACATTCAGTACTTC. Its protein product is CASSLLDRENIQYF.